Shown below are 20 T cell receptor beta chains from a single sample sequenced in a study of sequential checkpoint blockade in melanoma (dated by TCRdb to between 2018 and 2021). To prepare the library, the immunoSEQ multiplex PCR assay was applied. This is the immuneACCESS table as TCRdb keeps it, with only in-frame sequences that have V and J called. A part of the clones is gone; compared with another copy, unresolved V genes explain less than half, and the rest is unexplained. This sample lists fewer than 15,000 clones; almost 85% were detected once. The ten largest clones capture about 30% of the sample. The treatment or condition label, read with the paper, signifies: randomized to nivolumab then ipilimumab (arm A) or the reverse (arm B). The specimen was CD8+ T cells sorted from blood (inferred from file names), collected from a patient given nivolumab and ipilimumab in sequence. These receptors came from a human donor with melanoma.

The genes are TRBV7-9 and TRBJ2-1; 8 bases are shared with TRBD2. The CDR3 runs 16 residues. Germline assignment: CDR1 SEHNR and CDR2 FQNEAQ (reference sequence). V shed 5 bases, J shed 6 bases, and the junction held 12 bases outside the gene matches. The CDR3 nucleotides are TGTGCCAGCAGCCGGCCCTTAACGGGAGGGCCCAATGAGCAGTTCTTC. This sequence encodes CASSRPLTGGPNEQFF.

The chain joins TRBV4-1 to TRBJ1-1; D may be TRBD1 (5 bases). Trimming shortened V by 0 bases and J by 1 base, and 12 bases separated the two germline ends. Germline lookup yields CDR1 MGHRA and CDR2 YSYEKL. This CDR3 has 16 residues. This CDR3 reads CASSQEGWGGNTEAFF. The DNA for the CDR3 is TGCGCCAGCAGCCAAGAGGGCTGGGGGGGGAACACTGAAGCTTTCTTT.

This chain connects TRBV7-6 to TRBJ1-2; 8 bases align to TRBD1. CDR3 length: 15 residues. Germline CDR1 SGHVS, CDR2 FNYEAQ. Losses at the gene ends were 1 base for V and 3 bases for J; bases not matched to a gene: 4. The CDR3 spells CASSLETGDYYGYTF. CDR3 sequence (DNA): TGTGCCAGCAGCTTAGAGACAGGGGACTACTATGGCTACACCTTC. Drawing the rest from reference TRBV7-6 and TRBJ1-2, the complete variable domain is GAGVSQSPRYKVTKRGQDVALRCDPISGHVSLYWYRQALGQGPEFLTYFNYEAQQDKSGLPNDRFSAERPEGSISTLTIQRTEQRDSAMYRCASSLETGDYYGYTFGSGTRLTVV.

V is TRBV4-1 and J is TRBJ2-1, with TRBD2 matching over 13 bases. This CDR3 comprises 16 residues. Per the germline V gene, CDR1 is MGHRA and CDR2 is YSYEKL. With 3 bases clipped from V and 4 bases from J, the junction kept 3 bases outside the gene matches. The CDR3 spells CASSQELAGGYNEQFF. In nucleotides, the CDR3 is TGCGCCAGCAGCCAGGAACTAGCGGGAGGGTACAATGAGCAGTTCTTC.

The chain couples TRBV9 to TRBJ2-5; maybe TRBD1 (6 bases). Germline V gene sequence: CDR1 SGDLS, CDR2 YYNGEE. The CDR3 consists of 16 residues. Between the trimmed V and J ends, which lost 0 bases and 4 bases, there was a span of 16 bases. For the CDR3, the DNA is TGTGCCAGCAGCGTAGCTATGTCAGGACAGCCAGAGACCCAGTACTTC. It specifies CASSVAMSGQPETQYF.

The V gene is TRBV7-3, the J gene TRBJ2-7, with a possible D match to TRBD1 (7 bases). Germline-derived CDR1 and CDR2 are SGHTA and FQGTGA. CDR3 length: 15 residues. The germline V and J ends were trimmed by 5 bases and 1 base, with 15 bases remaining between them. CDR3 in amino acids: CASSPGDSPSYEQYF. The CDR3 nucleotides read TGTGCCAGCAGCCCGGGGGACAGCCCTTCCTACGAGCAGTACTTC.

V is TRBV27 and J is TRBJ1-5; D may be TRBD1 (6 bases). Germline V gives CDR1 MNHEY, CDR2 SMNVEV (reference sequence). Trimming took 5 bases from V and 3 from J, leaving 14 bases between them. This CDR3 spans 15 amino acids. This chain's CDR3 is CASSGQGMANQPQHF. The CDR3 bases are TGTGCCAGCAGTGGGCAGGGGATGGCCAATCAGCCCCAGCATTTT.

The chain employs TRBV7-6 and TRBJ2-7; TRBD2 matches at 12 bases. V shed 2 bases, J shed 1 base, and the junction held 3 bases outside the gene matches. The CDR3 extends over 16 amino acids. Germline CDR1 and CDR2: SGHVS and FNYEAQ. The CDR3 DNA follows: TGTGCCAGCAGCTTATCTGGACTAGCGGGATCCTACGAGCAGTACTTC. Residues: CASSLSGLAGSYEQYF. Filled out from reference TRBV7-6 and TRBJ2-7, the complete variable domain reads GAGVSQSPRYKVTKRGQDVALRCDPISGHVSLYWYRQALGQGPEFLTYFNYEAQQDKSGLPNDRFSAERPEGSISTLTIQRTEQRDSAMYRCASSLSGLAGSYEQYFGPGTRLTVT.

The rearrangement uses TRBV6-6 and TRBJ1-2; no clear D. The CDR3 spans 14 residues. The germline V gene has CDR1 MNHNY and CDR2 SVGAGI (reference sequence). The germline V and J ends were trimmed by 2 bases and 3 bases, with 10 bases remaining between them. Here the CDR3 DNA reads TGTGCCAGCAGTTACGGAGGGCTCGACTATGGCTACACCTTC. It codes for CASSYGGLDYGYTF.

The chain is built from TRBV2 and TRBJ1-6; D might be TRBD1 (6 bases). This CDR3 has 15 residues. The germline V and J ends were trimmed by 6 bases and 7 bases, with 16 bases remaining between them. Germline V CDR1 and CDR2: SNHLY, FYNNEI. CDR3 sequence reads: CASRPGHRGNSPLHF. CDR3 sequence (DNA): TGTGCCAGCAGACCGGGACACCGCGGAAATTCACCCCTCCACTTT.

This rearrangement joins TRBV29-1 to TRBJ2-3; 14 bases align to TRBD2. The germline V gene has CDR1 SQVTM and CDR2 ANQGSEA. V trimming: 4 bases; J trimming: 4 bases; junction bases outside the gene matches: 22. The CDR3 totals 21 residues. CDR3 loop: CSVGGLAGDPRRYAGPDTQYF. DNA for the CDR3: TGCAGCGTTGGGGGACTAGCGGGAGATCCTCGCAGATACGCGGGTCCAGATACGCAGTATTTT.

V usage is TRBV27 and J usage is TRBJ1-1, with a weak D call TRBD1 (5 bases). This CDR3 is built from 13 residues. Trimming removed 9 bases from V and 4 bases from J, with 15 bases in between. Germline V gene sequence: CDR1 MNHEY, CDR2 SMNVEV (reference sequence). The CDR3 sequence: CASLLQGFTEAFF. The CDR3 DNA follows: TGTGCCAGTCTTCTCCAGGGCTTCACTGAAGCTTTCTTT.

The V call is TRBV6-5, the J call TRBJ1-1; weak D call: TRBD1 (6 bases). Germline values: CDR1 MNHEY, CDR2 SVGAGI. Trimming took off 2 bases at V and 4 bases at J, with 11 bases between the two ends. The CDR3 spans 14 residues. The CDR3 DNA follows: TGTGCCAGCAGTTACGGCGGGGGGCTCACTGAAGCTTTCTTT. Protein: CASSYGGGLTEAFF.

The CDR3 sequence: CASIDFSTDTQYF. DNA for the CDR3: TGTGCCAGTATAGACTTTAGCACAGATACGCAGTATTTT. The chain is built from TRBV19 and TRBJ2-3; D ambiguous. V was clipped by 7 bases and J by 0 bases, with 8 bases between them. Germline values: CDR1 LNHDA, CDR2 SQIVND (reference sequence). This CDR3 comprises 13 residues.

This chain uses TRBV27 with TRBJ1-5; possibly TRBD1 for D (5 bases). Germline V CDR1 and CDR2: MNHEY, SMNVEV (reference sequence). Trimming removed 7 bases from V and 4 bases from J, with 17 bases in between. The CDR3 is 15 amino acids. The CDR3 sequence: CASTPRGARNQPQHF. The CDR3 DNA reads TGTGCCAGCACCCCGCGCGGGGCGCGGAATCAGCCCCAGCATTTT.

The rearrangement joins TRBV27 to TRBJ1-2; 10 bases are a match to TRBD1. The CDR3 sequence is 15 residues long. After removal of 4 bases from V and 7 bases from J, the junction contained 9 bases not matched to a gene. Germline values: CDR1 MNHEY, CDR2 SMNVEV (reference sequence). The CDR3 DNA follows: TGTGCCAGCAGTTCTCCTTCCGGGACAGGGGCTGGCTACACCTTC. Encoded protein: CASSSPSGTGAGYTF.

This clone appeared a few times. V and J are TRBV21-1 and TRBJ2-1; TRBD2 was called by the table and not checked on the DNA. TRBV21-1 is a known pseudogene. There are 13 residues in the CDR3. The CDR3 loop is CASSAPWTSQQFF. The CDR3, as DNA: TGTGCCAGCAGCGCGCCCTGGACTAGTCAGCAGTTCTTC.

The V call is TRBV30, the J call TRBJ2-3; 9 bases agree with TRBD2. Germline V lookup: CDR1 GTSNPN, CDR2 SVGIG (reference sequence). Trimming removed 4 bases from V and 2 bases from J; junction bases left unmatched: 7. The length of the CDR3 is 15 residues. The CDR3: CAWTSGTLDTDTQYF. CDR3 in DNA: TGTGCCTGGACTAGCGGGACCCTCGACACAGATACGCAGTATTTT. The full variable domain, with the rest looked up from reference TRBV30 and TRBJ2-3, is SQTIHQWPATLVQPVGSPLSLECTVEGTSNPNLYWYRQAAGRGLQLLFYSVGIGQISSEVPQNLSASRPQDRQFILSSKKLLLSDSGFYLCAWTSGTLDTDTQYFGPGTRLTVL.

This chain uses TRBV6-5 with TRBJ2-1; TRBD2 agrees at 14 bases. The CDR3 spans 15 residues. J gave up 6 bases and V 6 bases, and 4 bases lay outside the gene matches. Germline-derived CDR1 and CDR2 are MNHEY and SVGAGI. The CDR3 DNA reads TGTGCCAGCAGCCGACTAGCGGGAGGGGGCAATGAGCAGTTCTTC. Protein sequence: CASSRLAGGGNEQFF.

A note on this clone: This sample includes further DNA sequences coding for the same CDR3. The rearrangement joins TRBV27 to TRBJ2-7, with 8 bases that match TRBD2. This CDR3 contains 16 residues. Germline V lookup: CDR1 MNHEY, CDR2 SMNVEV (reference sequence). Germline trimming cut 0 bases from V and 3 bases from J; bases unmatched to any gene: 7. The CDR3 region has the DNA TGTGCCAGCAGTTTATCCGGGCGGGGGGCCGGCTACGAGCAGTACTTC. Its protein is CASSLSGRGAGYEQYF.